The 29 T cell receptor beta chains below come from one sample, sequenced in a study of T cell responses to AZD1222 COVID-19 vaccine. TCRdb's copy holds only in-frame clones and misses some; the assay was immunoSEQ multiplex PCR. The sample has approximately 80,000 clones; 90% are singletons. The source was peripheral blood, collected 28 days after the second AZD1222 dose. The receptors stem from an adult who received the AZD1222 COVID-19 vaccine.

To note about this clone: The sample has other DNA sequences that encode this CDR3 too. V gene TRBV3-1 (or the pseudogene TRBV3-2) combines with J gene TRBJ1-2; D uncertain. Trimming left V 1 base short and J 5 bases short, with 5 bases between. The germline gives CDR1 LGHDT, CDR2 YNNKEL (reference sequence). This CDR3 has 12 residues. CDR3 region: CASSQGDYGYTF. In nucleotides, the CDR3 is TGTGCCAGCAGCCAAGGAGATTATGGCTACACCTTC.

The chain joins TRBV7-6 to TRBJ2-3, with 8 nucleotides matching TRBD1. V was pared by 2 bases and J by 4 bases, with 2 bases of the junction left unmatched. The germline CDR1 and CDR2 sequences are SGHVS and FNYEAQ. The CDR3 consists of 14 residues. The CDR3, as DNA: TGTGCCAGCAGCTTATCAGGGGGCGCAGATACGCAGTATTTT. Amino acids: CASSLSGGADTQYF.

This rearrangement joins TRBV5-4 to TRBJ2-7; TRBD1 matches 7 bases. J lost 1 base, V lost 3 bases, and 7 bases had no gene match. Germline V CDR1 and CDR2: SGHNT, YYREEE (reference sequence). The CDR3 is 15 amino acids. This chain's CDR3 is CASSWLGTESYEQYF. The CDR3 region has the DNA TGTGCCAGCAGCTGGCTCGGGACAGAGTCCTACGAGCAGTACTTC.

The chain has TRBV9 and TRBJ2-2; 7 bases align to TRBD2. The germline CDR1 and CDR2 sequences are SGDLS and YYNGEE. This CDR3 is 15 amino acids long. The V and J ends lost 0 bases and 4 bases, in that order; junction bases with no gene match: 3. CDR3 in DNA: TGTGCCAGCAGCGTAGACGGGAGGTCCACCGGGGAGCTGTTTTTT. It is translated as CASSVDGRSTGELFF.

V usage is TRBV5-6 and J usage is TRBJ1-1; no clear D gene. Germline-derived CDR1 and CDR2 are SGHDT and YYEEEE. CDR3 size: 13 residues. Trimming pared 4 bases from V and 8 bases from J, leaving 15 bases between. The CDR3 bases are TGTGCCAGCAGCCGAGGCTGGACGGAGGAAGCTTTCTTT. Amino acid sequence: CASSRGWTEEAFF.

A few counts support this clone. The V gene is TRBV28, the J gene TRBJ1-1; D call uncertain. V was trimmed by 1 base and J by 4 bases, leaving 13 bases between them. CDR1 is MDHEN, CDR2 SYDVKM, per germline. The CDR3 has 15 residues. The CDR3 region is CASSLSLAGGTEAFF. CDR3 in DNA: TGTGCCAGCAGTTTATCCCTCGCGGGAGGCACTGAAGCTTTCTTT.

The J gene is TRBJ2-7, the V gene TRBV12-3 or TRBV12-4; D is undetermined. The V end lost 6 bases, the J end lost 7 bases, and 10 bases lay between the germline ends. The CDR3 runs 11 residues. The CDR3 spells CASSTGREQYF. CDR3 nucleotide sequence: TGTGCCAGCAGCACCGGTAGGGAGCAGTACTTC.

This chain uses TRBV3-1 (or the pseudogene TRBV3-2) with TRBJ1-2, with a weak D call TRBD1 (6 bases). Germline-derived CDR1 and CDR2 are LGHDT and YNNKEL (reference sequence). The CDR3 covers 13 residues. Trimming removed 3 bases at V and 8 bases at J, with 13 bases between. Written as DNA, the CDR3 is TGTGCCAGCAGCCAGCGGGGGGGCGCCGGCTACACCTTC. Translation: CASSQRGGAGYTF.

V gene TRBV7-9 combines with J gene TRBJ2-7; 9 nucleotides agree with TRBD2. V dropped 5 bases and J dropped 4; count of bases not matched to a gene: 9. This CDR3 is built from 15 residues. Germline V gene sequence: CDR1 SEHNR, CDR2 FQNEAQ (reference sequence). CDR3 nucleotide sequence: TGTGCCAGCAGCCTCGGCGGGGGGGAACGGTACGAGCAGTACTTC. Translating it yields CASSLGGGERYEQYF.

J is TRBJ2-2 and V is TRBV3-1 (or the pseudogene TRBV3-2); 7 nucleotides agree with TRBD2. Germline V gene data show CDR1 as LGHDT and CDR2 as YNNKEL (reference sequence). The CDR3 covers 15 residues. J was trimmed by 3 bases and V by 3 bases; bases with no gene match: 4. CDR3 coding DNA: TGTGCCAGCAGCCACAGGGAGGGGTACACCGGGGAGCTGTTTTTT. Translated: CASSHREGYTGELFF.

The chain couples TRBV7-3 to TRBJ2-5; 7 nucleotides line up with TRBD2. Germline lookup yields CDR1 SGHTA and CDR2 FQGTGA. The CDR3 is made up of 15 amino acids. V trimming: 5 bases; J trimming: 4 bases; junction bases outside the gene matches: 10. The CDR3 protein is CASSPGRTSRETQYF. The CDR3 DNA follows: TGTGCCAGCAGCCCCGGACGGACTAGTCGAGAGACCCAGTACTTC.

The chain uses TRBV6-5 and TRBJ1-5; no reliable D call. Trimming removed 5 bases at V and 1 base at J, with 12 bases between. The CDR3 is made up of 15 amino acids. CDR1 MNHEY and CDR2 SVGAGI come from the germline V gene. The CDR3 loop is CASSTLDGSNQPQHF. The CDR3 coding sequence is TGTGCCAGCAGTACTCTAGACGGCAGCAATCAGCCCCAGCATTTT.

The DNA of the CDR3 is TGTGCCAGCAGCGTGACTAGCGGGGGGCGAGACACGCAGTATTTT. As protein: CASSVTSGGRDTQYF. The chain links TRBV6-5 to TRBJ2-3; 13 bases are shared with TRBD2. The CDR3 sequence is 15 residues long. CDR1 and CDR2 from the germline V gene are MNHEY and SVGAGI. With V trimmed by 6 bases and J by 9 bases, 9 bases remained unmatched.

The gene calls are TRBV20-1 and TRBJ2-5; D call uncertain. V lost 6 bases, J lost 2 bases, and 7 bases lay in between. The CDR3 length is 11 residues. In germline, CDR1 is DFQATT, CDR2 SNEGSKA (reference sequence). CDR3 nucleotide sequence: TGCAGTGCATTGGGGCAAGAGACCCAGTACTTC. Translating it yields CSALGQETQYF.

V is TRBV5-4 and J is TRBJ2-1; perhaps D is TRBD1 or TRBD2 (6 bases each). This CDR3 contains 15 residues. Trimming took 4 bases from V and 2 from J, leaving 13 bases between them. CDR1 is SGHNT and CDR2 is YYREEE in the germline V gene (reference sequence). CDR3 sequence (DNA): TGTGCCAGCAGCCCGGGGGCGGGTACCTACAATGAGCAGTTCTTC. This translates into CASSPGAGTYNEQFF.

Written as DNA, the CDR3 is TGTGCCTGGAGTGGGCAAGCGGGAGGGTATGAGCAGTTCTTC. Its translation: CAWSGQAGGYEQFF. J is TRBJ2-1 and V is TRBV30; 10 bases align to TRBD2. Germline-derived CDR1 and CDR2 are GTSNPN and SVGIG (reference sequence). The CDR3 spans 14 residues. Trimming removed 1 base from V and 8 bases from J; junction bases left unmatched: 5.

This sequence joins TRBV6-5 and TRBJ1-3; no reliable D call. This CDR3 contains 14 residues. V was clipped by 5 bases and J by 2 bases, with 10 bases between them. Germline lookup yields CDR1 MNHEY and CDR2 SVGAGI. CDR3 region: CASSTDAPGNTIYF. Written as DNA, the CDR3 is TGTGCCAGCAGTACTGACGCGCCTGGAAACACCATATATTTT.

The rearrangement links TRBV7-9 to TRBJ2-7; D is undetermined. The germline CDR1 and CDR2 sequences are SEHNR and FQNEAQ (reference sequence). CDR3 length equals 13 residues. Between the trimmed V and J ends, which lost 5 bases and 0 bases, there was a span of 8 bases. CDR3 sequence (DNA): TGTGCCAGCAGCGACCTTGGCTCCTACGAGCAGTACTTC. Its translation is CASSDLGSYEQYF.

This chain links TRBV5-1 with TRBJ2-7, with TRBD1 as a possible D gene (6 bases). Trimming left V 0 bases short and J 2 bases short, with 9 bases between. Germline CDR1 reads SGHRS; CDR2 reads YFSETQ. This CDR3 is built from 14 residues. CDR3 sequence (DNA): TGCGCCAGCAGCTTGGTAAAGGGGGCCTACGAGCAGTACTTC. Translated: CASSLVKGAYEQYF.

The chain joins TRBV5-1 to TRBJ2-5, with 11 bases that match TRBD2. This CDR3 is 14 amino acids long. Germline V lookup: CDR1 SGHRS, CDR2 YFSETQ. V was clipped by 4 bases and J by 3 bases; unmatched bases: 2. In DNA, the CDR3 is TGCGCCAGCAGCAAGACTAGCGGGGAAGAGACCCAGTACTTC. This codes for CASSKTSGEETQYF.

This chain joins TRBV14 and TRBJ2-1, with D unclear. The V end was cut by 2 bases, the J end by 10 bases, with 6 bases between. In germline, CDR1 is SGHDN, CDR2 FVKESK. CDR3 length: 11 residues. For the CDR3, the DNA is TGTGCCAGCAGCCAATTTTCGGAGCAGTTCTTC. Amino acid sequence: CASSQFSEQFF.

The chain employs TRBV10-3 and TRBJ1-6, with TRBD1 identical over 7 bases. V was pared by 7 bases and J by 0 bases, with 9 bases of the junction left unmatched. CDR1 is ENHRY, CDR2 SYGVKD, per germline. The CDR3 loop spans 17 amino acids. CDR3 sequence: CAINYSTGSSYNSPLHF. The CDR3 nucleotides read TGTGCCATCAACTATTCGACAGGGAGCTCCTATAATTCACCCCTCCACTTT.

The chain uses TRBV27 and TRBJ2-5; 8 nucleotides line up with TRBD1. The germline CDR1 and CDR2 sequences are MNHEY and SMNVEV (reference sequence). CDR3 size: 14 residues. J was trimmed by 4 bases and V by 4 bases; bases with no gene match: 5. The chain's CDR3 is CASSYQGAGETQYF. CDR3 DNA: TGTGCCAGCAGTTACCAGGGGGCAGGAGAGACCCAGTACTTC.

The chain links TRBV6-5 to TRBJ2-7; D possibly corresponds to TRBD2 (5 bases). Per the germline V gene, CDR1 is MNHEY and CDR2 is SVGAGI. V was cut by 5 bases and J by 2 bases, with 13 bases left in between. The CDR3 length is 14 residues. The CDR3 reads CASSPPDWPYEQYF. CDR3 sequence (DNA): TGTGCCAGCAGTCCCCCGGACTGGCCCTACGAGCAGTACTTC.

This chain links TRBV30 with TRBJ1-1; no clear D gene. This CDR3 comprises 12 residues. The V and J ends lost 1 base and 8 bases respectively, with 11 bases between them. The germline V gene encodes CDR1 GTSNPN and CDR2 SVGIG (reference sequence). The CDR3 reads CAWSEGRREAFF. CDR3 nucleotide sequence: TGTGCCTGGAGTGAAGGAAGAAGAGAAGCTTTCTTT.

The genes are TRBV20-1 and TRBJ2-2, with 14 bases that match TRBD2. The CDR3 loop spans 17 amino acids. V lost 3 bases to trimming and J lost 4 bases; unmatched junction nucleotides: 7. Germline lookup yields CDR1 DFQATT and CDR2 SNEGSKA (reference sequence). The DNA of the CDR3 is TGCAGTGCTAGTGCGGGACTAGCGGGAGTTTCCACCGGGGAGCTGTTTTTT. Translation gives CSASAGLAGVSTGELFF.

V and J are TRBV6-5 and TRBJ1-1; D gene ambiguous. V lost 2 bases, J lost 0 bases, and 7 bases lay in between. CDR3 length: 14 residues. CDR1 and CDR2 from the germline V gene are MNHEY and SVGAGI. The CDR3 sequence is CASSYRRLNTEAFF. The DNA for the CDR3 is TGTGCCAGCAGTTACCGACGGCTGAACACTGAAGCTTTCTTT.

This clone was seen once. This chain uses TRBV24-1 with TRBJ2-5; no definite D call. CDR3 length: 13 amino acids. CDR1 and CDR2 (germline): KGHDR, SFDVKD. V shed 2 bases and J shed 1 base, with 4 bases lying between them. CDR3 protein: CATSDYLQETQYF. The CDR3 DNA sequence: TGTGCCACCAGTGATTATCTCCAAGAGACCCAGTACTTC.

The V and J genes are TRBV3-1 (or the pseudogene TRBV3-2) and TRBJ2-1; 11 bases fit TRBD1. Germline CDR1 reads LGHDT; CDR2 reads YNNKEL (reference sequence). The CDR3 sequence is 16 residues long. Trimming cost V 0 bases and J 7 bases; bases outside gene matches: 5. The CDR3 DNA is TGTGCCAGCAGCCAAGAATATGGGACAGGGGGTAATGAGCAGTTCTTC. Encoded protein: CASSQEYGTGGNEQFF.